What follows is one TCR beta chain and its context. Its target antigen remains unknown. Base-call qualities are not available, and no considerably larger clone is one nucleotide away. This specimen comes from a study of blood T cell repertoires in COVID-19 (dated by TCRdb to 2020 to 2021). About the investigation overall: Samples covering the acute and convalescent phases of COVID-19 were provided by collaborators in the United States, Italy and Spain. The prospective study material was composed of cDNA or gDNA derived from T cells, B-cell-depleted T cells, or PBMCs. Subjects who had been exposed to COVID-19, were actively infected with it, or had recovered from it provided the deeply sampled blood TCRbeta repertoires that made up the dataset. A freely available public database, intended as a resource for researchers studying the immune response to SARS-CoV-2, is where the repertoires were released. Samples came from the ongoing ImmuneRACE study (first 160 participants) plus 1,254 subjects from 6 global collaborators. A de-identified subject ID, COVID-19 status, age in years and sex were almost always included in the sample metadata. HLA class I and class II types, where available, came from metadata supplied by the sample provider rather than from assay-based typing.

Reading from cysteine to phenylalanine, the CDR3 counts 16 amino acids. Of the read, only the CDR3 DNA is kept; its 48 bases are in frame from base 1. From V the trimming removes 10 bases and from J it removes 4 bases, while the gene matches leave 18 bases of the junction unaccounted for. CDR1 and CDR2 (LNHDA, SQIVND) derive from the germline V gene (reference sequence). What the work shows at the level of the full study, not this receptor alone: The amount of clinical and demographic metadata varied by source and participant and was provided uncurated.

Whole blood was collected in K2EDTA tubes by collaborating institutions according to the institutions' own protocols. Collaborator samples were shipped for TCRbeta analysis as frozen whole blood, isolated PBMCs, or DNA extracted from either sample type. TCRbeta CDR3 regions were amplified from genomic DNA using the immunoSEQ Assay, a bias-controlled multiplex PCR. The study's processing was this. Within the assay, amplification of reference gene primers was used to estimate how many nucleated cells each sample contained. To quantify the absolute abundance of each unique TCRbeta CDR3 rearrangement, sequence reads were collapsed and filtered. For each sample, productive Simpson clonality was calculated by taking the square root of Simpson's diversity index across productive rearrangements. TCRdb retrieved this table from immuneACCESS and kept in-frame rearrangements only. Not all clones are present; in checked studies, unresolved V genes account for under half, and no reason is known for the remainder. From that table come the V and J calls and clone size; the DNA was used to work out D and trimming. This sample gives some 41,000 clones in total; nearly 90% of them show up just once. The top ten constitute about 14% of the sample.

The sequencing input was peripheral blood. In this chain, TRBV19 is recombined with TRBJ2-7, with 8 bases in between that match TRBD1. The source is an older man with active COVID-19. The CDR3 protein sequence reads: CATMPRTGNVVYEQYF. The nucleotide sequence reads TGTGCCACCATGCCTAGGACAGGGAATGTGGTATACGAGCAGTACTTC.